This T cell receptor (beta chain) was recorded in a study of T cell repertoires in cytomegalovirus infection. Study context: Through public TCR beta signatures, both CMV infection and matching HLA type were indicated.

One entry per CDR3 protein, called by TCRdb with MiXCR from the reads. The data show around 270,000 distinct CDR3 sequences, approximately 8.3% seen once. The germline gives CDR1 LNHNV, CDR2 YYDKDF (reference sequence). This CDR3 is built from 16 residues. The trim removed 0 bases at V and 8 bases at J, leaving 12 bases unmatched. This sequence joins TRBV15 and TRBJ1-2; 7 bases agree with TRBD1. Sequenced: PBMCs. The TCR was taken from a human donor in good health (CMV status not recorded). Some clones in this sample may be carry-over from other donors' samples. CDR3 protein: CATSRERDRRDEGYTF. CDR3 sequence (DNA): TGTGCCACCAGCAGAGAAAGGGACAGAAGGGATGAGGGCTACACCTTC. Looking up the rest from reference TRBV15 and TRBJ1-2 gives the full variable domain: DAMVIQNPRYQVTQFGKPVTLSCSQTLNHNVMYWYQQKSSQAPKLLFHYYDKDFNNEADTPDNFQSRRPNTSFCFLDIRSPGLGDTAMYLCATSRERDRRDEGYTFGSGTRLTVV.